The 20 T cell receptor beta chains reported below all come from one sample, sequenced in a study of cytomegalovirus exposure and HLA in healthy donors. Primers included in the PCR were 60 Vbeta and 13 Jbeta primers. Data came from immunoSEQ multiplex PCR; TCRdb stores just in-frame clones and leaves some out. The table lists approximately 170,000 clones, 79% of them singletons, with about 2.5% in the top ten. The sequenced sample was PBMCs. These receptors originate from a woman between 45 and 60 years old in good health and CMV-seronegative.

Written as DNA, the CDR3 is TGTGCCAGCATGGTTCCCCGACAGGGCGGTGGAAACACCATATATTTT. As protein: CASMVPRQGGGNTIYF. The chain is built from TRBV6-6 and TRBJ1-3; 7 bases are shared with TRBD1. Per germline, CDR1 MNHNY and CDR2 SVGAGI (reference sequence). This CDR3 has 16 residues. V gave up 7 bases and J gave up 3 bases; unmatched junction bases: 12.

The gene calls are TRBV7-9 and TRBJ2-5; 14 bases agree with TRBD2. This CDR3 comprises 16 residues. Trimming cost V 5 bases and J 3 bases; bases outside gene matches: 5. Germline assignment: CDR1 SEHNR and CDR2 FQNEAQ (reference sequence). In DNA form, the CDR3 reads TGTGCCAGCAGCGCCGGGGGACTAGCGGGGGAAGAGACCCAGTACTTC. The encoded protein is CASSAGGLAGEETQYF.

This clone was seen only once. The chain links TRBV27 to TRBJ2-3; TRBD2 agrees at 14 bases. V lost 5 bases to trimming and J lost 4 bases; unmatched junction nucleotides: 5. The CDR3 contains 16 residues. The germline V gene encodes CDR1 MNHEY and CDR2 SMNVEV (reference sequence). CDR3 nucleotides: TGTGCCAGCAGTGCGACTAGCGGGGGGGTACCAGATACGCAGTATTTT. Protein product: CASSATSGGVPDTQYF.

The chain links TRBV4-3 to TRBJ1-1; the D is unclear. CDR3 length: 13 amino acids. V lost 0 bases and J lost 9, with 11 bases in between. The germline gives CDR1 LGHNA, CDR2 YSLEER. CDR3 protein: CASSQDERVQAFF. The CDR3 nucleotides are TGCGCCAGCAGCCAAGATGAGAGGGTTCAAGCTTTCTTT.

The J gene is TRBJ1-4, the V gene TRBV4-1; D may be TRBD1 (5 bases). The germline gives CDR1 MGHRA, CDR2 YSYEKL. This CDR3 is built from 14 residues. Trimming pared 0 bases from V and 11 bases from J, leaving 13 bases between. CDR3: CASSQEQGKGKLFF. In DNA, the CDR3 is TGCGCCAGCAGCCAAGAGCAGGGAAAGGGGAAACTGTTTTTT.

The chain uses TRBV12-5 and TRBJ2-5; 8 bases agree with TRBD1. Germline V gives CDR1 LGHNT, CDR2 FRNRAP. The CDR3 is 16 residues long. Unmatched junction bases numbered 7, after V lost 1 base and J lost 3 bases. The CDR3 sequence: CASGLAGQGKKETQYF. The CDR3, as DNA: TGTGCTAGTGGTTTGGCTGGACAGGGAAAAAAAGAGACCCAGTACTTC.

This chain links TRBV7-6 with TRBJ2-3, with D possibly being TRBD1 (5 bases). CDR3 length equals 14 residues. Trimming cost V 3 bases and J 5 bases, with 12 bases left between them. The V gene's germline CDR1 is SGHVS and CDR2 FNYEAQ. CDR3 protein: CASSLDGAGDTQYF. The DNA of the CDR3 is TGTGCCAGCAGCTTGGATGGGGCCGGAGATACGCAGTATTTT.

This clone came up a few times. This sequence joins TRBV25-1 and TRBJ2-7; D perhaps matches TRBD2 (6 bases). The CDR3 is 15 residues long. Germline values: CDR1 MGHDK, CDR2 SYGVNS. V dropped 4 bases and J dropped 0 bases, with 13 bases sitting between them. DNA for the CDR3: TGTGCCAGCAGTGGGCCGGGAGTAGGCTCCTACGAGCAGTACTTC. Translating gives CASSGPGVGSYEQYF.

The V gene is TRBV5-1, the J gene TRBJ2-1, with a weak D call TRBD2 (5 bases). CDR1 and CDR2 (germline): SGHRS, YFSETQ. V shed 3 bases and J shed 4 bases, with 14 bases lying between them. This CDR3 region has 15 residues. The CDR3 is CASSSDYQAYNEQFF. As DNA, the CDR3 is TGCGCCAGCAGCTCAGACTATCAGGCGTACAATGAGCAGTTCTTC.

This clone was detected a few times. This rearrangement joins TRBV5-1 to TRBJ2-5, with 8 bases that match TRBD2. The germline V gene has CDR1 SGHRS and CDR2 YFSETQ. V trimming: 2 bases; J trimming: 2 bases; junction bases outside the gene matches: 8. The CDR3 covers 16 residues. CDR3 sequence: CASSFGLLAVQETQYF. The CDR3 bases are TGCGCCAGCAGCTTTGGCCTACTAGCGGTTCAAGAGACCCAGTACTTC.

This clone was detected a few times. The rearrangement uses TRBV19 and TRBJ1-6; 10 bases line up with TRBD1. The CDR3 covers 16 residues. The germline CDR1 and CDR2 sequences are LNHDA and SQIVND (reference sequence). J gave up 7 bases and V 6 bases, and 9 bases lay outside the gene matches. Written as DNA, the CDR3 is TGTGCCAGTAGACCTAACCGGGACAGGGGAAATTCACCCCTCCACTTT. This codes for CASRPNRDRGNSPLHF.

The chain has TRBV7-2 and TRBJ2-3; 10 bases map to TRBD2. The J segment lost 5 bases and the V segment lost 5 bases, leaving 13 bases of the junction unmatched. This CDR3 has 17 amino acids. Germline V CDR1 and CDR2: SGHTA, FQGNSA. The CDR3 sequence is CASSPRPAGGPRDTQYF. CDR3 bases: TGTGCCAGCAGCCCCCGACCAGCGGGAGGGCCGAGAGATACGCAGTATTTT.

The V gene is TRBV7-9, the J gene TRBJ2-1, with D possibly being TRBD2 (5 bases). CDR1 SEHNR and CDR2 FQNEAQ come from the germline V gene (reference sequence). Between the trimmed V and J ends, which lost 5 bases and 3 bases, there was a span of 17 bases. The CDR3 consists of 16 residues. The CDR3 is CASSPEGRSLYNEQFF. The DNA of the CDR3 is TGTGCCAGCAGCCCCGAGGGTAGGAGCCTCTACAATGAGCAGTTCTTC.

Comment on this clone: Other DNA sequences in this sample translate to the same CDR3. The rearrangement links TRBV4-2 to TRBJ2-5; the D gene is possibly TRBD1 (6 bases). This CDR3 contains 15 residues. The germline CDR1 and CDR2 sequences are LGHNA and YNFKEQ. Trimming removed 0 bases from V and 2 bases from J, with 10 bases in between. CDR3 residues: CASSQERGGQETQYF. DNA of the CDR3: TGTGCCAGCAGCCAAGAGCGAGGGGGACAAGAGACCCAGTACTTC.

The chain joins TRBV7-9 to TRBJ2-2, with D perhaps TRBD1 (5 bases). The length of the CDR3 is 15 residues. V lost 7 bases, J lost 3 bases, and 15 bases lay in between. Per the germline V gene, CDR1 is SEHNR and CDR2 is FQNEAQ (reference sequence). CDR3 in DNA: TGTGCCAGCAAGTTAGGGGCCGGTCACACCGGGGAGCTGTTTTTT. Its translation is CASKLGAGHTGELFF.

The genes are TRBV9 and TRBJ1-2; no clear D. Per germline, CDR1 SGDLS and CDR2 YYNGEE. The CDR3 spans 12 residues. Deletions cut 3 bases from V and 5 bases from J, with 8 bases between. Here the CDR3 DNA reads TGTGCCAGCAGCGACACAGTGTATGGCTACACCTTC. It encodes CASSDTVYGYTF.

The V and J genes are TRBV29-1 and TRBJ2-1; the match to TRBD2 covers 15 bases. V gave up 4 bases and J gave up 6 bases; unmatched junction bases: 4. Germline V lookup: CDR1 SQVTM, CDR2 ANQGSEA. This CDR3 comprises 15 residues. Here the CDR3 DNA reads TGCAGCGTTGGAGCGGGACTAGCGGGGGGCAATGAGCAGTTCTTC. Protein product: CSVGAGLAGGNEQFF.

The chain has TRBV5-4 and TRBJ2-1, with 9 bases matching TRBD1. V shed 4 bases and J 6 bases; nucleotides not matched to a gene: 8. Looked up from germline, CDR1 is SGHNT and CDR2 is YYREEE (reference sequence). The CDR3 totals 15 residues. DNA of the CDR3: TGTGCCAGCAGCCCCGGGACAGGGTCCAGCAATGAGCAGTTCTTC. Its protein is CASSPGTGSSNEQFF.

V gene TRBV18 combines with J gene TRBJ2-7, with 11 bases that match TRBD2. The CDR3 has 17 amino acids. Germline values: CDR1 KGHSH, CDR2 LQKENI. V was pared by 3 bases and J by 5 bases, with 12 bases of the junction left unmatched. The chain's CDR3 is CASSPPGLAGPNHEQYF. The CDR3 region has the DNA TGTGCCAGCTCACCGCCTGGACTAGCGGGCCCGAACCACGAGCAGTACTTC.

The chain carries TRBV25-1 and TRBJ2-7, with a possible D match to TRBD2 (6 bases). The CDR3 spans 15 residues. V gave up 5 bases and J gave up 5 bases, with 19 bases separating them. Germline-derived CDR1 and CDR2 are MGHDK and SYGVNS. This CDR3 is CASSPGGLSRDEQYF. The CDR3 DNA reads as TGTGCCAGCAGTCCTGGAGGGTTGTCCCGGGACGAGCAGTACTTC.